This paragraph reports one T cell receptor (beta chain). The method was immunoSEQ multiplex PCR; TCRdb's version includes in-frame clones alone and lacks a portion of them. This table holds about 68,000 clones, roughly 90% found once. These data belong to a study of T cells after somatic rescue of genetic block. The germline gives CDR1 KGHSH, CDR2 LQKENI. The CDR3 is 20 amino acids. J was trimmed by 1 base and V by 4 bases; bases with no gene match: 13. This TCR was sampled from a man aged 35-49 years. This sequence joins TRBV18 and TRBJ2-2; TRBD1 matches at 12 bases. The sequencing sample was made of peripheral blood mononuclear cells (PBMCs). This CDR3 reads CASSLRPGQGALRNTGELFF. The CDR3 DNA follows: TGTGCCAGCTCACTTCGGCCGGGACAGGGGGCTTTGAGGAACACCGGGGAGCTGTTTTTT.